Below, 20 T cell receptor beta chains from the same sample are listed, as sequenced in a study of T cell responses to AZD1222 COVID-19 vaccine (dated by TCRdb to the early 2020s). Library method: the immunoSEQ multiplex PCR assay. In its TCRdb copy, this immuneACCESS table keeps in-frame sequences only and misses some clones. Where compared with another copy, unresolved V genes explain less than half of these, and the others have no known cause. The sample contains 90,000 to 150,000 clones, just under 90% of them found a single time. In total, the top ten clones hold about 12% of the sample. The sample's time point, from its label and the paper: baseline before first vaccination. Sequencing used peripheral blood, obtained on day 0 of AZD1222 vaccination. These receptors all stem from an adult in good health.

This clone was detected once. This chain joins TRBV7-9 and TRBJ1-1; maybe TRBD1 (6 bases). Germline V CDR1 and CDR2: SEHNR, FQNEAQ (reference sequence). V lost 6 bases to trimming and J lost 1 base, with 15 bases between them. The CDR3 length is 15 residues. This chain's CDR3 is CASSSFGGRNTEAFF. In DNA, the CDR3 is TGTGCCAGCAGTTCGTTTGGGGGGCGGAACACTGAAGCTTTCTTT. Combining the CDR3 with reference TRBV7-9 and TRBJ1-1 gives the whole variable domain DTGVSQNPRHKITKRGQNVTFRCDPISEHNRLYWYRQTLGQGPEFLTYFQNEAQLEKSRLLSDRFSAERPKGSFSTLEIQRTEQGDSAMYLCASSSFGGRNTEAFFGQGTRLTVV.

The CDR3 region has the DNA TGTGCCAGCGCAGGGGACGATAATTCACCCCTCCACTTT. It yields the protein CASAGDDNSPLHF. The chain employs TRBV2 and TRBJ1-6; a possible D gene is TRBD1 (6 bases). Trimming cost V 8 bases and J 5 bases, with 10 bases left between them. The CDR3 has 13 residues. Per the germline V gene, CDR1 is SNHLY and CDR2 is FYNNEI.

This CDR3 reads CASSWTGPNQPQHF. CDR3 DNA sequence: TGTGCCAGCAGCTGGACAGGACCAAATCAGCCCCAGCATTTT. The V and J genes are TRBV7-9 and TRBJ1-5; 7 nucleotides match TRBD1. The CDR3 loop spans 14 amino acids. V gave up 4 bases and J gave up 4 bases; unmatched junction bases: 4. CDR1 SEHNR and CDR2 FQNEAQ come from the germline V gene (reference sequence).

The rearrangement links TRBV11-3 to TRBJ2-1; D is unclear. V was shortened by 5 bases and J by 0 bases, with 14 bases between the two germline ends. Germline CDR1 is SGHNT and CDR2 is YENEEA. The CDR3 is made up of 16 amino acids. The DNA for the CDR3 is TGTGCCAGCAGCCCCGGTGGGGAAAGCTCCTACAATGAGCAGTTCTTC. As protein: CASSPGGESSYNEQFF. The complete variable domain, with remaining parts taken from reference TRBV11-3 and TRBJ2-1, reads EAGVVQSPRYKIIEKKQPVAFWCNPISGHNTLYWYLQNLGQGPELLIRYENEEAVDDSQLPKDRFSAERLKGVDSTLKIQPAELGDSAVYLCASSPGGESSYNEQFFGPGTRLTVL.

J is TRBJ2-1 and V is TRBV7-2, with 10 bases identical to TRBD1. Germline-derived CDR1 and CDR2 are SGHTA and FQGNSA. J lost 7 bases, V lost 4 bases, and 7 bases had no gene match. CDR3 length: 15 amino acids. For the CDR3, the DNA is TGTGCCAGCAGCTGGCGGTGGACAGGGGGTAATGAGCAGTTCTTC. This encodes CASSWRWTGGNEQFF.

As concerns this clone: An end of the junction differs from the germline gene, which may be a read error. This chain's CDR3 is CASSPWTGYEQYF. As DNA, the CDR3 is TGTGCTAGCAGCCCATGGACAGGCTACGAGCAGTACTTC. This chain connects TRBV7-7 to TRBJ2-7; the match to TRBD1 covers 7 bases. The CDR3 is 13 amino acids. Germline V CDR1 and CDR2: SSHAT, FNYEAQ (reference sequence).

In this sample, this clone turned up a few times. The genes are TRBV6-2 or TRBV6-3 and TRBJ2-2; 9 bases are shared with TRBD2. Germline assignment: CDR1 MNHEY and CDR2 SVGEGT. With 2 bases clipped from V and 1 base from J, the junction kept 5 bases outside the gene matches. The CDR3 length is 17 residues. The CDR3: CASSYRRTSVNTGELFF. The CDR3 coding sequence is TGTGCCAGCAGTTACCGACGGACTAGCGTGAACACCGGGGAGCTGTTTTTT.

This sequence joins TRBV5-4 and TRBJ1-6, with D perhaps TRBD1 (6 bases). The length of the CDR3 is 16 residues. Germline V CDR1 and CDR2: SGHNT, YYREEE (reference sequence). Between the trimmed V and J ends, which lost 5 bases and 3 bases, there was a span of 15 bases. In nucleotides, the CDR3 is TGTGCCAGCAGGCAACAGGGAATAGGCTATAATTCACCCCTCCACTTT. Its translation: CASRQQGIGYNSPLHF.

The rearrangement joins TRBV7-8 to TRBJ2-2; D not resolved. The germline V and J ends were trimmed by 2 bases and 5 bases, with 6 bases remaining between them. The germline gives CDR1 SGHVS, CDR2 FQNEAQ. The CDR3 is made up of 13 amino acids. In DNA, the CDR3 is TGTGCCAGCAGCTTACTGAGGACCGGGGAGCTGTTTTTT. Protein product: CASSLLRTGELFF.

The CDR3 is CSVRTEGLETQYF. In nucleotides, the CDR3 is TGCAGCGTTCGGACAGAGGGCTTAGAGACCCAGTACTTC. V usage is TRBV29-1 and J usage is TRBJ2-5, with a possible D match to TRBD1 (6 bases). V lost 5 bases and J lost 4, with 14 bases in between. The length of the CDR3 is 13 residues. Germline CDR1 and CDR2: SQVTM and ANQGSEA.

The chain recombines TRBV19 with TRBJ2-7, with 10 bases aligning to TRBD1. Germline V lookup: CDR1 LNHDA, CDR2 SQIVND (reference sequence). V dropped 4 bases and J dropped 6; count of bases not matched to a gene: 6. CDR3 length: 14 amino acids. CDR3 in DNA: TGTGCCAGTAGTAATTACGGGACAGGGGTCGAGCAGTACTTC. Amino acid sequence: CASSNYGTGVEQYF.

This chain uses TRBV11-1 with TRBJ2-7; 7 bases match TRBD2. The CDR3 extends over 14 amino acids. With V trimmed by 5 bases and J by 0 bases, 4 bases remained unmatched. Germline assignment: CDR1 SGHAT and CDR2 FQDESV (reference sequence). CDR3: CASSAGGSSYEQYF. The DNA for the CDR3 is TGTGCCAGCAGCGCCGGGGGGAGCTCCTACGAGCAGTACTTC.

The chain carries TRBV18 and TRBJ2-2; TRBD1 matches at 7 bases. Trimming cost V 3 bases and J 4 bases; bases outside gene matches: 5. This CDR3 region has 15 residues. The germline CDR1 and CDR2 sequences are KGHSH and LQKENI. CDR3 in amino acids: CASSPRTGSTGELFF. CDR3 DNA: TGTGCCAGCTCACCCAGGACAGGATCCACCGGGGAGCTGTTTTTT.

The count of this clone is one. V and J are TRBV5-1 and TRBJ2-1; TRBD2 agrees at 10 bases. This CDR3 spans 19 amino acids. In germline, CDR1 is SGHRS, CDR2 YFSETQ. V lost 0 bases, J lost 4 bases, and 13 bases stayed unmatched. The CDR3 reads CASSLGTALAGVRYNEQFF. CDR3 bases: TGCGCCAGCAGCTTGGGTACAGCCCTAGCGGGAGTGAGGTACAATGAGCAGTTCTTC.

The chain joins TRBV7-8 to TRBJ2-3; a possible D gene is TRBD2 (5 bases). The CDR3 is made up of 13 amino acids. Germline CDR1 reads SGHVS; CDR2 reads FQNEAQ. Deletions cut 6 bases from V and 2 bases from J, with 9 bases between. CDR3 bases: TGTGCCAGCAGTAGAGCGGACACAGATACGCAGTATTTT. Its protein is CASSRADTDTQYF.

The chain joins TRBV7-6 to TRBJ2-7; possible D gene TRBD2, 6 bases. Germline CDR1 is SGHVS and CDR2 is FNYEAQ. The CDR3 is made up of 15 amino acids. V dropped 1 base and J dropped 3 bases, with 13 bases sitting between them. For the CDR3, the DNA is TGTGCCAGCAGCTTAGTCGGGGGATCCGACTACGAGCAGTACTTC. This sequence encodes CASSLVGGSDYEQYF.

The J gene is TRBJ2-4, the V gene TRBV6-2 or TRBV6-3, with TRBD2 matching 11 bases. This CDR3 has 13 amino acids. V shed 6 bases and J 8 bases; nucleotides not matched to a gene: 3. CDR1 and CDR2 from the germline V gene are MNHEY and SVGEGT. The CDR3 region is CASSWTSGHIQYF. The CDR3 coding sequence is TGTGCCAGCAGCTGGACTAGCGGGCACATTCAGTACTTC.

The chain uses TRBV6-6 and TRBJ2-1, with TRBD2 identical over 9 bases. This CDR3 comprises 16 residues. The V gene's germline CDR1 is MNHNY and CDR2 SVGAGI (reference sequence). The V gene end was trimmed by 5 bases and the J gene end by 7 bases; junction bases not matched to a gene: 12. The CDR3 spells CASSRLGREGSNEQFF. DNA of the CDR3: TGTGCCAGCAGTCGACTAGGGCGGGAGGGCTCAAATGAGCAGTTCTTC.

The V and J genes are TRBV3-1 (or the pseudogene TRBV3-2) and TRBJ2-7; weak D call: TRBD2 (5 bases). V shed 1 base and J shed 4 bases, with 8 bases lying between them. Germline CDR1 reads LGHDT; CDR2 reads YNNKEL (reference sequence). The CDR3 totals 13 residues. CDR3 residues: CASSQALAYEQYF. CDR3 nucleotide sequence: TGTGCCAGCAGCCAAGCTCTAGCTTACGAGCAGTACTTC.

The rearrangement joins TRBV11-2 to TRBJ2-2; D remains unclear. Deletions cut 5 bases from V and 1 base from J, with 8 bases between. The CDR3 is 14 residues long. Germline V gene lookup returns CDR1 SGHAT and CDR2 FQNNGV. CDR3 bases: TGTGCCAGCAGCCCAGCTGGGAACACCGGGGAGCTGTTTTTT. It is translated as CASSPAGNTGELFF.